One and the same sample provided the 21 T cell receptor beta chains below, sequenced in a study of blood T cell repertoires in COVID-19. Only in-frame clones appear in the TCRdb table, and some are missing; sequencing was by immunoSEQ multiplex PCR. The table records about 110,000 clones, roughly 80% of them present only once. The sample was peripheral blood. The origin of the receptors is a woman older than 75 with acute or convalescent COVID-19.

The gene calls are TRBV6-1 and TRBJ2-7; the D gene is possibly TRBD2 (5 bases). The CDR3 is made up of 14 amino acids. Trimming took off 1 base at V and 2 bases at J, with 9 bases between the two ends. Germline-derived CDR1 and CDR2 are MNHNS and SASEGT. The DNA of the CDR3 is TGTGCCAGCAGTGAAGGAGGGCGTCCCTACGAGCAGTACTTC. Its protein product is CASSEGGRPYEQYF.

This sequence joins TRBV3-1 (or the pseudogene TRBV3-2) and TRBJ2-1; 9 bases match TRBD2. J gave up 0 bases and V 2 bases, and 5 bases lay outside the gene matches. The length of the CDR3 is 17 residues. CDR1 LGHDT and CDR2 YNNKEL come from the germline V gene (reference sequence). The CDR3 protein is CASSQFLAGASYNEQFF. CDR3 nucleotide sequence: TGTGCCAGCAGCCAATTCTTAGCGGGAGCCTCCTACAATGAGCAGTTCTTC.

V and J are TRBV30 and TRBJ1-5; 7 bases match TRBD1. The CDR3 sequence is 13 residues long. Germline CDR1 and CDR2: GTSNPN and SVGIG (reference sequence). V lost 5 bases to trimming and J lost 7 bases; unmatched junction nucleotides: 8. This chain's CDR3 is CAWADRADQPQHF. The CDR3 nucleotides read TGTGCCTGGGCAGACAGGGCCGACCAGCCCCAGCATTTT.

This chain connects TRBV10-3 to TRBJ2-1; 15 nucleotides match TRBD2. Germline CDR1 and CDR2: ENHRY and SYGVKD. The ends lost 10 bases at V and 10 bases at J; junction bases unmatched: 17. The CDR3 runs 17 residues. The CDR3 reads CATGGLAGGPSGAEQFF. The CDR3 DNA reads TGTGCCACCGGCGGACTAGCGGGAGGGCCTAGTGGTGCGGAGCAGTTCTTC.

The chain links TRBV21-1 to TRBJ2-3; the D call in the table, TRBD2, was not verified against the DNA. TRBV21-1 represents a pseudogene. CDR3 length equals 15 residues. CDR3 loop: CASSKDSREGDTQYF. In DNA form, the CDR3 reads TGTGCCAGCAGCAAAGACTCTAGGGAGGGGGATACGCAGTATTTT.

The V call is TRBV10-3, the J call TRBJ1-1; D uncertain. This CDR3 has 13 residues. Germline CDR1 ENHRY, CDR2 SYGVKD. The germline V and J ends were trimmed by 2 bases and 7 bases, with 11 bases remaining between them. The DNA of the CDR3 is TGTGCCATCAGTGAGATTACCAGCGATGAAGCTTTCTTT. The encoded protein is CAISEITSDEAFF.

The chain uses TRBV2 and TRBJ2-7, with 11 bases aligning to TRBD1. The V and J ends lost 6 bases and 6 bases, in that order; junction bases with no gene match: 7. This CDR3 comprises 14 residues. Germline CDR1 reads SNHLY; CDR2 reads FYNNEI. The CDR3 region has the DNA TGTGCCAGCAGAAAAGGGACAGGGGGAAGCGAGCAGTACTTC. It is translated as CASRKGTGGSEQYF.

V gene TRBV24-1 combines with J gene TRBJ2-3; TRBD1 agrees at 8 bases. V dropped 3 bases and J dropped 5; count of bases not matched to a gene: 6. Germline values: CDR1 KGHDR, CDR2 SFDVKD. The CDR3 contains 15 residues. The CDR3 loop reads CATSDPQGAGDTQYF. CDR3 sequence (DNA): TGTGCCACCAGTGATCCTCAGGGGGCTGGAGATACGCAGTATTTT.

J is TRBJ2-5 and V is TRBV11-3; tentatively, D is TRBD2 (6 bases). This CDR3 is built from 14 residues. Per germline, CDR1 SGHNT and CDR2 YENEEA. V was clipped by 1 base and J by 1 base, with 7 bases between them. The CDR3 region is CASSLGGTQETQYF. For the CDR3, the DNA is TGTGCCAGCAGCTTAGGCGGGACCCAAGAGACCCAGTACTTC.

The CDR3 DNA is TGCGCCAGCAGCTCCCAGGGACAGAACACTGAAGCTTTCTTT. Amino acid sequence: CASSSQGQNTEAFF. V gene TRBV5-1 combines with J gene TRBJ1-1, with D possibly matching TRBD1 (6 bases). The CDR3 is 14 amino acids. V dropped 3 bases and J dropped 1 base, with 10 bases sitting between them. The V gene's germline CDR1 is SGHRS and CDR2 YFSETQ.

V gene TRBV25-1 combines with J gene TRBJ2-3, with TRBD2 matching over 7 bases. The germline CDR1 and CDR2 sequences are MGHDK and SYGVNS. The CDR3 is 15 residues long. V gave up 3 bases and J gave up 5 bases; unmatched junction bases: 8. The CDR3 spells CASSDSRTSGDTQYF. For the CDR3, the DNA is TGTGCCAGCAGTGATTCCCGGACTAGTGGAGATACGCAGTATTTT.

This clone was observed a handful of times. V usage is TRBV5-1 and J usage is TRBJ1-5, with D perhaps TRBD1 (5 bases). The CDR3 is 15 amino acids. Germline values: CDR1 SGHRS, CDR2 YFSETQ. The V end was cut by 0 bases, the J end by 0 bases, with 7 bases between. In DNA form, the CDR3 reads TGCGCCAGCAGCTTGGAGGGGAATAGCAATCAGCCCCAGCATTTT. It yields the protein CASSLEGNSNQPQHF.

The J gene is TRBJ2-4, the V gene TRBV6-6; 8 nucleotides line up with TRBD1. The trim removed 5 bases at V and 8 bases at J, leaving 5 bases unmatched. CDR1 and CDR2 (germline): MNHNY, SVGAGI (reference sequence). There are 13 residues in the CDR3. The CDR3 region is CASSEDREDIQYF. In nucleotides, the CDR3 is TGTGCCAGCAGTGAGGACAGGGAGGACATTCAGTACTTC.

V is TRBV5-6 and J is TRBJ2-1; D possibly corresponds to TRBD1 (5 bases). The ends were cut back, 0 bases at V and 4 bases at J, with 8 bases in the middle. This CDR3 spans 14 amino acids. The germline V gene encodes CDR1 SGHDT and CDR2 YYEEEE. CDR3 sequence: CASSLAGSYNEQFF. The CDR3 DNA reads TGTGCCAGCAGCTTGGCAGGGTCTTACAATGAGCAGTTCTTC.

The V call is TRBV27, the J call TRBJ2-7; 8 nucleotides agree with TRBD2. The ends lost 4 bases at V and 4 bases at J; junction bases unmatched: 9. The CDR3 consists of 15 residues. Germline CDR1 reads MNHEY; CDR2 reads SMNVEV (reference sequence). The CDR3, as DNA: TGTGCCAGCAGTTCCCTAGGCGGGAGGCTGTACGAGCAGTACTTC. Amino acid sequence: CASSSLGGRLYEQYF.

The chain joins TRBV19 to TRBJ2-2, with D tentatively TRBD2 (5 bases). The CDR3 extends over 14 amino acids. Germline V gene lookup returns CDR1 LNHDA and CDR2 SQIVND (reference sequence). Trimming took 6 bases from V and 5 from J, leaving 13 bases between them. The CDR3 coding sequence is TGTGCCAGTAGCCGAGGTCCGGGAACCGGGGAGCTGTTTTTT. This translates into CASSRGPGTGELFF.

The DNA for the CDR3 is TGTGCCAGCAGCTACCCCCCGGATAGGCAGGGCTGGGGCCACGAGCAGTACGTC. The encoded protein is CASSYPPDRQGWGHEQYV. This chain uses TRBV7-9 with TRBJ2-7; tentatively, D is TRBD1 (5 bases). The CDR3 has 18 residues. Germline V gene sequence: CDR1 SEHNR, CDR2 FQNEAQ (reference sequence). Between the trimmed V and J ends, which lost 4 bases and 5 bases, there was a span of 27 bases.

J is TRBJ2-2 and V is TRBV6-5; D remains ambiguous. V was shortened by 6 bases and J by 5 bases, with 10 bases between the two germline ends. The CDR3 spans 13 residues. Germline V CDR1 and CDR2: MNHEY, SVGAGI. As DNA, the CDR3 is TGTGCCAGCAGGGCAGGCAATACCGGGGAGCTGTTTTTT. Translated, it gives CASRAGNTGELFF.

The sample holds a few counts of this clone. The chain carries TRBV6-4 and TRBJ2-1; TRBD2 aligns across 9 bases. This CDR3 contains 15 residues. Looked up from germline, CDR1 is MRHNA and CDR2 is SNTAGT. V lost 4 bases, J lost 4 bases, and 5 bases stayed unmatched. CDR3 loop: CASSASLAGYNEQFF. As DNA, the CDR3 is TGTGCCAGCAGTGCAAGTCTAGCGGGATACAATGAGCAGTTCTTC.

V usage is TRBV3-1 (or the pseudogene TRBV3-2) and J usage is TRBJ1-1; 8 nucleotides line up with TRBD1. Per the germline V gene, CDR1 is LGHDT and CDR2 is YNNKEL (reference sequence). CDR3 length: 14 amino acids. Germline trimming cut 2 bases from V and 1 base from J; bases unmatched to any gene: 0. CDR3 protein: CASSQQGANTEAFF. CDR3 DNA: TGTGCCAGCAGCCAACAGGGGGCGAACACTGAAGCTTTCTTT.

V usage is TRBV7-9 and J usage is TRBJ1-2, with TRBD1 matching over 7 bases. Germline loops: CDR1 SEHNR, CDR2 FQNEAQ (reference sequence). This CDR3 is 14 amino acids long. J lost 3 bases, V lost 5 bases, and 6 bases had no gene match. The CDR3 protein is CASSRTGYDYGYTF. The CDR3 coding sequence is TGTGCCAGCAGCAGGACAGGTTACGACTATGGCTACACCTTC.